This TCR beta chain was identified in a study of blood T cell repertoires in COVID-19. This CDR3 is built from 12 residues. Germline lookup yields CDR1 SQVTM and CDR2 ANQGSEA. V trimming: 4 bases; J trimming: 6 bases; junction bases outside the gene matches: 4. The data were produced by immunoSEQ multiplex PCR, yet TCRdb's version contains in-frame clones alone and is incomplete. Of more than 250,000 clones in the sample, 70% to 90% are singletons; the top ten hold roughly a tenth. The sequenced sample was PBMCs or T cells enriched from blood (not recorded which). The chain recombines TRBV29-1 with TRBJ2-7, with 9 nucleotides matching TRBD1. This sequence originates from a woman aged 18 to 35 who had recovered from COVID-19. CDR3 sequence reads: CSVGDRVGEQYF. CDR3 in DNA: TGCAGCGTTGGGGACAGGGTAGGCGAGCAGTACTTC.